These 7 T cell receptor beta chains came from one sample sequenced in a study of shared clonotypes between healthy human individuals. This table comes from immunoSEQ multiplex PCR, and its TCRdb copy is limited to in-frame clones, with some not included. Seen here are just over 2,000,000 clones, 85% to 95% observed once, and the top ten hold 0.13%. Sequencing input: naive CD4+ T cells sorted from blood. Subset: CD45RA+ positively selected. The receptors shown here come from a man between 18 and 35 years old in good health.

The CDR3 sequence is CSAELVVEQYF. The CDR3 DNA sequence: TGCAGTGCTGAACTAGTCGTCGAGCAGTACTTC. J is TRBJ2-7 and V is TRBV20-1; D is possibly TRBD2 (5 bases). Germline V CDR1 and CDR2: DFQATT, SNEGSKA (reference sequence). The germline V and J ends were trimmed by 5 bases and 6 bases, with 11 bases remaining between them. The CDR3 contains 11 residues.

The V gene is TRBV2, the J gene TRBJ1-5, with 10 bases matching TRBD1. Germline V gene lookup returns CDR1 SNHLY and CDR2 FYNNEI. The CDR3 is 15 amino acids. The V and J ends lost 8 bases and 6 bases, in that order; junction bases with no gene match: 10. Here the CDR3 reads CASEMVGTGVQPQHF. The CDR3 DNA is TGTGCCAGCGAAATGGTGGGGACAGGGGTTCAGCCCCAGCATTTT.

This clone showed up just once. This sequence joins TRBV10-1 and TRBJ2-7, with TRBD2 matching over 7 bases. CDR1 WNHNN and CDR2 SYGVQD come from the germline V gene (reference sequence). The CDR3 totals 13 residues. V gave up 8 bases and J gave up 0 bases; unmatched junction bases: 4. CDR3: CASQAGDSYEQYF. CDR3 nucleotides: TGCGCCAGCCAGGCGGGGGACTCCTACGAGCAGTACTTC.

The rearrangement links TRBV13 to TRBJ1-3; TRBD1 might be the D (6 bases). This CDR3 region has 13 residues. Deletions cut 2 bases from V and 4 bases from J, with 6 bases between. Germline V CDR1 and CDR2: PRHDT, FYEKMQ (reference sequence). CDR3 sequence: CASSLTGGNTIYF. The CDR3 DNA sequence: TGTGCCAGCAGCTTAACAGGGGGAAACACCATATATTTT.

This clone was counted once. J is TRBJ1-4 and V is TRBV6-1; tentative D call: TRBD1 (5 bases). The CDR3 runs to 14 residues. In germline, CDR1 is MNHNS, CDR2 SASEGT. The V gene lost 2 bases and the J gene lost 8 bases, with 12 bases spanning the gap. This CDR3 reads CASSEWGRDEKLFF. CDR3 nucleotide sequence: TGTGCCAGCAGTGAATGGGGGAGGGACGAAAAACTGTTTTTT.

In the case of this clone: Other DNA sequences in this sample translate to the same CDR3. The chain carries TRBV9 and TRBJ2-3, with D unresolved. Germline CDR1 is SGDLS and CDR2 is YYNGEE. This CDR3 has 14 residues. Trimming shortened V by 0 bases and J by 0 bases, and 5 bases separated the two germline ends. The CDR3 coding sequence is TGTGCCAGCAGCGTAGTGGGCAGCACAGATACGCAGTATTTT. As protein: CASSVVGSTDTQYF.

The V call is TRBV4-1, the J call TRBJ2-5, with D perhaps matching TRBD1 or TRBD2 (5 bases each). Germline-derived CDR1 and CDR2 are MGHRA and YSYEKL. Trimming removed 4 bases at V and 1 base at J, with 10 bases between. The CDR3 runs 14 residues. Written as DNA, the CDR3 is TGCGCCAGCAGCCTGGGGACCAGCCAAGAGACCCAGTACTTC. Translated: CASSLGTSQETQYF.